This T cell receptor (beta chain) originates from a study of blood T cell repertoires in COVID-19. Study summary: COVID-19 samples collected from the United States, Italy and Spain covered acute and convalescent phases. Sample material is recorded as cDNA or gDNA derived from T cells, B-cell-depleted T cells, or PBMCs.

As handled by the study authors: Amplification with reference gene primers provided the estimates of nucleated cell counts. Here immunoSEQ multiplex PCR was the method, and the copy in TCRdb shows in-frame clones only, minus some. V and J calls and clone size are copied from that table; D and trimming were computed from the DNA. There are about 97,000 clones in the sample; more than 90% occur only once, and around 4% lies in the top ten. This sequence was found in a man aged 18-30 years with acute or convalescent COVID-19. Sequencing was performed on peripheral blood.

CDR3 sequence (DNA): TGCGCCAGCAGTGAGTCGATACAGGCGTATGAAGCTTTCTTT. Translating gives CASSESIQAYEAFF. This sequence joins TRBV10-2 and TRBJ1-1, with D tentatively TRBD1 (5 bases). Deletions cut 0 bases from V and 7 bases from J, with 12 bases between. CDR3 length: 14 residues. Looked up from germline, CDR1 is WSHSY and CDR2 is SAAADI.